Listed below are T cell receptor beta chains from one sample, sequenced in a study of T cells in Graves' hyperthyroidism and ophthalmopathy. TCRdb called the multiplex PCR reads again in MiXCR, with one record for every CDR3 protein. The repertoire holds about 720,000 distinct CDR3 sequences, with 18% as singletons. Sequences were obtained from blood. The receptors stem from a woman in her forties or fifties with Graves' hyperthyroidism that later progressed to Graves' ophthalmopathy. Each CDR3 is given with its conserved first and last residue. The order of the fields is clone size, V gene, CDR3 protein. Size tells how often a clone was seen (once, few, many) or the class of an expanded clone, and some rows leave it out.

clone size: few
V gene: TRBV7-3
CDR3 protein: CASSPGFGTGGTDTQYF

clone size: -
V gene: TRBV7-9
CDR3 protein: CASSADLAAGISRTQYF

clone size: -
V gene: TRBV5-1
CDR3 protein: CASSTDRGSGANVLTF

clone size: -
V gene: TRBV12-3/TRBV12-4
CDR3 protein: CASKGQGRSGNTIYF

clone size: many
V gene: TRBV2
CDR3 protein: CASSARTGSTDTQYF

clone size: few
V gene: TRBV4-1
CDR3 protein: CASSQQGNNEQFF

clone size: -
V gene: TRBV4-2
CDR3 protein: CASSNRDRGLNQPQHF

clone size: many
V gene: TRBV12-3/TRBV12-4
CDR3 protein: CASSFNPGTSGGARTDTQYF

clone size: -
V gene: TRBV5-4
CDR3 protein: CASSASLRGEAFF

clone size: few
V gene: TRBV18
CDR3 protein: CASSIQPEGPLAKNIQYF

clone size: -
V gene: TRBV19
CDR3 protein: CASSNLGEQFF

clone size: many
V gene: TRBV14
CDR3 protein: CASSPLDRGNTEAFF

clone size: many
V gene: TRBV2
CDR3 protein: CASSENRAGGTEAFF

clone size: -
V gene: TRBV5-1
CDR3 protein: CASSLSTPLYGYTF

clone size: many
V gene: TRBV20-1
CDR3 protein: CSARDSNQPQHF

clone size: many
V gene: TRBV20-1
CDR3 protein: CSAAKRRRNNEQFF

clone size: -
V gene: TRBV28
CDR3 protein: CASRPTGSYNEQFF

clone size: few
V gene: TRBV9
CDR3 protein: CASSVEVSGANVLTF

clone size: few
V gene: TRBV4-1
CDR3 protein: CASSQGGAGGGQFF

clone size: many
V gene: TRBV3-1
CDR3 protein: CASSPSPLTIYGYTF

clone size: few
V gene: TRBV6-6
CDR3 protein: CASSFPDGDTQYF

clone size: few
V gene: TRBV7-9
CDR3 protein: CASSETGTANYGYTF

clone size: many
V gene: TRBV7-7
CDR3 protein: CASSPRGADTGELFF

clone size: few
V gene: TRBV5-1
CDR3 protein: CASSFRTSGGIQGEQYF

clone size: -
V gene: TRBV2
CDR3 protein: CASSEAPSKMTDTQYF

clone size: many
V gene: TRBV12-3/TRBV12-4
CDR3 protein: CASNLGGRSFGEQFF

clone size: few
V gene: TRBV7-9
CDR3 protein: CASSVSQGARGYTF

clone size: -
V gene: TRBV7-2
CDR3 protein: CASSVDSLQPQHF

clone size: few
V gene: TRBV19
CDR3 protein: CASSPGGTGNEAFF

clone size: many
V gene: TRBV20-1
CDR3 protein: CSAPDRAIDTEAFF

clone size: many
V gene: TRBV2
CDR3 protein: CARSLGSDLASEAFF

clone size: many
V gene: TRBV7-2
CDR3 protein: CASSQGARETQYF

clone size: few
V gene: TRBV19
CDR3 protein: CASGETGGQQPQHF

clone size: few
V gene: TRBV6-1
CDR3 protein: CASRGGGLNNEQFF

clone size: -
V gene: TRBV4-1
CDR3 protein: CASSQAYRDYEQYF

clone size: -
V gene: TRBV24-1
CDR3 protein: CATSGGGAWETQYF

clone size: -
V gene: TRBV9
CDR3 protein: CASSVVPGSSGNTIYF

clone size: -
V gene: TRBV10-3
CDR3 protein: CAIRTNDRGDQETQYF

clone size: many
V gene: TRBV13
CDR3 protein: CASSLARDQPQHF

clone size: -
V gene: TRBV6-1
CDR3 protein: CASSDSRQRYYNEQFF

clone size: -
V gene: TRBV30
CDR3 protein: CAWGGQSSNQPQHF

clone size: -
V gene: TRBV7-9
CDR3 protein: CASTGTEGQRETQYF

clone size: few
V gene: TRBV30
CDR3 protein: CAWSVHQVSQPQHF

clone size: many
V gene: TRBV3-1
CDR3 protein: CASSQTAGVENIQYF

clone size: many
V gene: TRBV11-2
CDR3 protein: CASSLEGLASDTQYF

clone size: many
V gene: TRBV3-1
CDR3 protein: CASSQNRATRGGYTF

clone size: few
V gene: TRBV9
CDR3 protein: CASSVAEWIFDETQYF

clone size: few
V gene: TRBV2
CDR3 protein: CASSETGQWNEQFF

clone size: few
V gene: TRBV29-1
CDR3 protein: CSVDSGDYGYTF

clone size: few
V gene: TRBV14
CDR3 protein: CASSQDNSGGTETFNYGYTF

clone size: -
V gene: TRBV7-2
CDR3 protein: CASSLEASGVETQYF

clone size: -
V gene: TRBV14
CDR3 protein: CASSQVRGGEQYF

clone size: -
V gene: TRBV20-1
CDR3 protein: CSASGGGGYTF

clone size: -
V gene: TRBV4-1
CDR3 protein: CASSQESRREKLFF